The subject of this entry is one TCR beta chain. Antigen unknown. Indicated time point: pre-reinfection, 55 to 20 weeks before reinfection detection. TCR sequencing was done directly ex vivo on sorted cells, without expansion in vitro. Control naive CD8 T cells came from a couple of donors at all three reinfection time points. The CDR3 has 14 amino acids. CDR1 and CDR2 (germline): SGHTA, FQGNSA. Trimming cost V 5 bases and J 7 bases; bases outside gene matches: 10. This sample is part of a study of memory CD8 T cells in hepatitis C reinfection. Study summary: After reinfection, a couple of primary-infection resolvers became chronically infected.

Here immunoSEQ multiplex PCR was the method, and the copy in TCRdb shows in-frame clones only, minus some. The sample lists approximately 50,000 clones; around 92% were seen once. The study's findings and limits: Five or six donors were too few for definitive public clonotype conclusions.

This TCR came from a young man with hepatitis C virus infection. This chain joins TRBV7-2 and TRBJ2-7, with 8 bases that match TRBD2. Specimen: naive CD8+ T cells sorted from blood. This chain's CDR3 is CASSPSAGAGEQYF. Here the CDR3 DNA reads TGTGCCAGCAGCCCCTCAGCGGGAGCGGGAGAGCAGTACTTC.